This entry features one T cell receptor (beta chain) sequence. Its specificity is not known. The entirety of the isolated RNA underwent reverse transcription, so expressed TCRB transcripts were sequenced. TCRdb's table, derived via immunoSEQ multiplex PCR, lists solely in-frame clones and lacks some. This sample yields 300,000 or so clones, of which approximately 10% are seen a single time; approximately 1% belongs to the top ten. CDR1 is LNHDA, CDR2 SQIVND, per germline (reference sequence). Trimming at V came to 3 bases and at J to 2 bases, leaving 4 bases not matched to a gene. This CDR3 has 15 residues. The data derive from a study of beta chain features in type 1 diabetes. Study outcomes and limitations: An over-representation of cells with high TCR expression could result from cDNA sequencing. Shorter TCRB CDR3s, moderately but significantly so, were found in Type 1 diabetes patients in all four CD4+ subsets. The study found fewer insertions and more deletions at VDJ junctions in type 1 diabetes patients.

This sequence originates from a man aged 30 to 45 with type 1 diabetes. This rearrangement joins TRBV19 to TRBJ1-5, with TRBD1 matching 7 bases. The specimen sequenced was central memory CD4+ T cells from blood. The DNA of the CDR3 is TGTGCCAGTAGTATGGCCCAGGGGGGCAATCAGCCCCAGCATTTT. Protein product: CASSMAQGGNQPQHF. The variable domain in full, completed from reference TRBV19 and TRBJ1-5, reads DGGITQSPKYLFRKEGQNVTLSCEQNLNHDAMYWYRQDPGQGLRLIYYSQIVNDFQKGDIAEGYSVSREKKESFPLTVTSAQKNPTAFYLCASSMAQGGNQPQHFGDGTRLSIL.